One sample yielded the 21 T cell receptor beta chains listed below, sequenced in a study of cytomegalovirus exposure and HLA in healthy donors. The PCR had 60 Vbeta and 13 Jbeta primers. Sequenced by immunoSEQ multiplex PCR; TCRdb stores in-frame clones only, minus some. The sample consists of about 170,000 clones, 70% to 90% of them appearing once. The sequencing sample was made of PBMCs. All receptors derive from a male donor in good health and CMV-seronegative.

This clone was seen a single time. The gene calls are TRBV7-9 and TRBJ1-2; maybe TRBD1 (6 bases). Germline loops: CDR1 SEHNR, CDR2 FQNEAQ (reference sequence). The CDR3 has 16 residues. V lost 5 bases, J lost 1 base, and 17 bases lay in between. Written as DNA, the CDR3 is TGTGCCAGCAGCACCGATGAGACAGGCGGTAACTATGGCTACACCTTC. Translation: CASSTDETGGNYGYTF.

The rearrangement uses TRBV30 and TRBJ1-5, with 12 bases that match TRBD1. V lost 3 bases, J lost 6 bases, and 3 bases stayed unmatched. The germline V gene has CDR1 GTSNPN and CDR2 SVGIG (reference sequence). This CDR3 is 14 amino acids long. This CDR3 reads CAWSGTGGRQPQHF. DNA of the CDR3: TGTGCCTGGAGCGGGACAGGGGGCCGTCAGCCCCAGCATTTT.

The chain recombines TRBV29-1 with TRBJ2-3; 12 bases are a match to TRBD2. Trimming took 1 base from V and 1 from J; bases not matched to a gene: 9. Germline CDR1 reads SQVTM; CDR2 reads ANQGSEA. The CDR3 is made up of 18 amino acids. As DNA, the CDR3 is TGCAGCGTTGAAGGACCGCCTAGCGGGGGGGTGGGCACAGATACGCAGTATTTT. This codes for CSVEGPPSGGVGTDTQYF.

The rearrangement joins TRBV29-1 to TRBJ2-2; TRBD1 matches 9 bases. After removal of 6 bases from V and 6 bases from J, the junction contained 5 bases not matched to a gene. The CDR3 runs to 13 residues. CDR1 is SQVTM and CDR2 is ANQGSEA in the germline V gene. The DNA of the CDR3 is TGCAGCGTAGCCGGGACAGGGTCCGGGGAGCTGTTTTTT. Its protein is CSVAGTGSGELFF.

V is TRBV5-1 and J is TRBJ2-3; TRBD1 agrees at 8 bases. The CDR3 contains 14 residues. Trimming removed 4 bases from V and 3 bases from J; junction bases left unmatched: 4. Germline V lookup: CDR1 SGHRS, CDR2 YFSETQ. CDR3 sequence (DNA): TGCGCCAGCAGCGCAGGACAGGGAACAGATACGCAGTATTTT. As protein: CASSAGQGTDTQYF.

This chain links TRBV4-3 with TRBJ1-5; TRBD1 matches 11 bases. Trimming removed 11 bases from V and 6 bases from J; junction bases left unmatched: 9. The CDR3 has 14 residues. The germline V gene encodes CDR1 LGHNA and CDR2 YSLEER. The CDR3 nucleotides read TGCGCCCAAGGCCGGGACAGGGGGTCTCAGCCCCAGCATTTT. Translating gives CAQGRDRGSQPQHF.

This clone appeared a few times. The chain links TRBV6-5 to TRBJ2-6; maybe TRBD1 (5 bases). The CDR3 length is 15 residues. Trimming cost V 2 bases and J 3 bases, with 8 bases left between them. The germline CDR1 and CDR2 sequences are MNHEY and SVGAGI. Here the CDR3 DNA reads TGTGCCAGCAGTTACGGGGCGCTTGGGGCCAACGTCCTGACTTTC. Encoded protein: CASSYGALGANVLTF.

The gene calls are TRBV5-1 and TRBJ2-7; TRBD1 matches at 8 bases. The CDR3 is made up of 15 amino acids. Germline V gene lookup returns CDR1 SGHRS and CDR2 YFSETQ. J gave up 5 bases and V 0 bases, and 7 bases lay outside the gene matches. The CDR3, as DNA: TGCGCCAGCAGCTTGGGATCAGGGGGCGGCGACGAGCAGTACTTC. This translates into CASSLGSGGGDEQYF.

The sample holds a few counts of this clone. The rearrangement uses TRBV5-6 and TRBJ1-5; D ambiguous. In germline, CDR1 is SGHDT, CDR2 YYEEEE. The CDR3 is 14 amino acids. Trimming took off 0 bases at V and 3 bases at J, with 7 bases between the two ends. CDR3: CASSLAGVNQPQHF. The CDR3 DNA reads as TGTGCCAGCAGCTTGGCCGGGGTCAATCAGCCCCAGCATTTT.

This clone was recorded a few times. The rearrangement links TRBV5-4 to TRBJ2-7; weak D call: TRBD2 (6 bases). Germline values: CDR1 SGHNT, CDR2 YYREEE (reference sequence). The CDR3 totals 13 residues. Deletions cut 0 bases from V and 6 bases from J, with 10 bases between. CDR3 amino acids: CASSLEASAEQYF. CDR3 DNA: TGTGCCAGCAGCTTGGAAGCTAGCGCCGAGCAGTACTTC.

J is TRBJ1-1 and V is TRBV5-1; D may be TRBD1 (6 bases). The germline V gene encodes CDR1 SGHRS and CDR2 YFSETQ. This CDR3 is built from 12 residues. Trimming removed 4 bases at V and 8 bases at J, with 12 bases between. DNA of the CDR3: TGCGCCAGCAGCCGCGGACAGCTAGAAGCTTTCTTT. As protein: CASSRGQLEAFF.

The chain combines TRBV28 with TRBJ2-7, with D uncertain. CDR1 is MDHEN, CDR2 SYDVKM, per germline. The CDR3 runs 11 residues. V was clipped by 5 bases and J by 3 bases, with 5 bases between them. This CDR3 reads CASSDIYEQYF. The CDR3 DNA reads TGTGCCAGCAGTGACATCTACGAGCAGTACTTC.

The chain combines TRBV29-1 with TRBJ2-3; D unresolved. This CDR3 is built from 13 residues. Germline-derived CDR1 and CDR2 are SQVTM and ANQGSEA. V was trimmed by 3 bases and J by 4 bases, leaving 11 bases between them. The CDR3 DNA reads TGCAGCGTTGAGGGCCCTGACGCAGATACGCAGTATTTT. It translates to CSVEGPDADTQYF.

The rearrangement joins TRBV28 to TRBJ2-1, with D perhaps matching TRBD2 (5 bases). V lost 7 bases to trimming and J lost 4 bases, with 20 bases between them. This CDR3 is built from 16 residues. The germline V gene has CDR1 MDHEN and CDR2 SYDVKM. The CDR3 DNA reads TGTGCCAGCACCTTCGGCCGCCCCCGGGGATACAATGAGCAGTTCTTC. It encodes CASTFGRPRGYNEQFF. The full variable domain, completed using reference TRBV28 and TRBJ2-1, is DVKVTQSSRYLVKRTGEKVFLECVQDMDHENMFWYRQDPGLGLRLIYFSYDVKMKEKGDIPEGYSVSREKKERFSLILESASTNQTSMYLCASTFGRPRGYNEQFFGPGTRLTVL.

This chain links TRBV7-3 with TRBJ2-5, with D uncertain. The CDR3 sequence is 13 residues long. CDR1 SGHTA and CDR2 FQGTGA come from the germline V gene. The V and J ends lost 5 bases and 1 base respectively, with 8 bases between them. For the CDR3, the DNA is TGTGCCAGCAGCCACAGAAGCCAAGAGACCCAGTACTTC. Its translation is CASSHRSQETQYF. Looking up the rest from reference TRBV7-3 and TRBJ2-5 gives the full variable domain: GAGVSQTPSNKVTEKGKYVELRCDPISGHTALYWYRQSLGQGPEFLIYFQGTGAADDSGLPNDRFFAVRPEGSVSTLKIQRTERGDSAVYLCASSHRSQETQYFGPGTRLLVL.

The chain recombines TRBV2 with TRBJ2-5; 12 nucleotides agree with TRBD2. The CDR3 totals 15 residues. The J segment lost 5 bases and the V segment lost 8 bases, leaving 9 bases of the junction unmatched. Germline V CDR1 and CDR2: SNHLY, FYNNEI. The DNA for the CDR3 is TGTGCCAGCTCCTTGGAGCTAGCGGGGGGGGAGACCCAGTACTTC. This gives the protein CASSLELAGGETQYF.

The chain combines TRBV19 with TRBJ2-1, with TRBD1 identical over 8 bases. V was pared by 10 bases and J by 4 bases, with 12 bases of the junction left unmatched. Germline V gene sequence: CDR1 LNHDA, CDR2 SQIVND (reference sequence). There are 15 residues in the CDR3. Here the CDR3 reads CATRERDRPYNEQFF. CDR3 bases: TGTGCCACCAGGGAAAGGGACAGGCCGTACAATGAGCAGTTCTTC.

The chain links TRBV7-8 to TRBJ1-5; perhaps TRBD1 as D (6 bases). CDR3 length: 16 amino acids. Looked up from germline, CDR1 is SGHVS and CDR2 is FQNEAQ. V lost 1 base, J lost 2 bases, and 12 bases lay in between. In DNA, the CDR3 is TGTGCCAGCAGCTTAGGGGGACAACAGGGCAATCAGCCCCAGCATTTT. Translated: CASSLGGQQGNQPQHF. The whole variable domain, remainder taken from reference TRBV7-8 and TRBJ1-5, is GAGVSQSPRYKVAKRGQDVALRCDPISGHVSLFWYQQALGQGPEFLTYFQNEAQLDKSGLPSDRFFAERPEGSVSTLKIQRTQQEDSAVYLCASSLGGQQGNQPQHFGDGTRLSIL.

The chain recombines TRBV5-1 with TRBJ2-1, with 14 bases matching TRBD2. With V trimmed by 0 bases and J by 8 bases, 13 bases remained unmatched. Germline assignment: CDR1 SGHRS and CDR2 YFSETQ. This CDR3 spans 19 amino acids. The CDR3 region has the DNA TGCGCCAGCAGCTTGGGTTCCCGACTAGCGGGAGGGCCGGAGTATGAGCAGTTCTTC. As protein: CASSLGSRLAGGPEYEQFF.

The chain recombines TRBV29-1 with TRBJ2-5, with D unresolved. The germline V gene encodes CDR1 SQVTM and CDR2 ANQGSEA. V lost 3 bases and J lost 5, with 7 bases in between. This CDR3 is built from 11 residues. CDR3 nucleotides: TGCAGCGTTGAGCAGGCGGAGACCCAGTACTTC. As protein: CSVEQAETQYF.

CDR3 bases: TGCGCCAGCAGCTTGAGCGGTGATAGCTCCTACAATGAGCAGTTCTTC. It codes for CASSLSGDSSYNEQFF. The V gene is TRBV5-1, the J gene TRBJ2-1; D may be TRBD2 (5 bases). CDR3 length: 16 amino acids. Germline V CDR1 and CDR2: SGHRS, YFSETQ. V shed 1 base and J shed 0 bases, with 11 bases lying between them. Together with reference TRBV5-1 and TRBJ2-1, the CDR3 gives the full variable domain: KAGVTQTPRYLIKTRGQQVTLSCSPISGHRSVSWYQQTPGQGLQFLFEYFSETQRNKGNFPGRFSGRQFSNSRSEMNVSTLELGDSALYLCASSLSGDSSYNEQFFGPGTRLTVL.